These 5 T cell receptor beta chains were all obtained from the same sample, sequenced in a study of blood T cell repertoires in COVID-19. Produced via immunoSEQ multiplex PCR; TCRdb's table is partial and in-frame only. Altogether 100,000 to 150,000 clones are present, 55% to 70% being singletons, with the ten largest covering under 2.5%. Sequencing was done on a sample of peripheral blood. These receptors all stem from a woman in her sixties or seventies with acute or convalescent COVID-19.

About this clone: A read error may explain this, as a much larger clone is one base away. Other DNA sequences within the sample encode an identical CDR3. This chain uses TRBV6-1 with TRBJ2-5; D may be TRBD1 (6 bases). V shed 3 bases and J shed 5 bases, with 16 bases lying between them. The CDR3 is made up of 15 amino acids. Germline V gene data show CDR1 as MNHNS and CDR2 as SASEGT. CDR3 DNA: TGTGCCAGCAGTGAGGCAACAGGGAGAGGTGAGACCCAGTACTTC. Amino acid sequence: CASSEATGRGETQYF.

This clone was counted only a few times. V and J are TRBV6-5 and TRBJ1-2, with 7 nucleotides matching TRBD1. The CDR3 is 13 residues long. V lost 5 bases, J lost 7 bases, and 7 bases stayed unmatched. CDR1 MNHEY and CDR2 SVGAGI come from the germline V gene. In nucleotides, the CDR3 is TGTGCCAGCAGTAGAGACAGGGTCCTTGGCTACACCTTC. Protein: CASSRDRVLGYTF.

This clone was seen more than once but under ten times. The chain uses TRBV6-1 and TRBJ1-1, with 9 bases aligning to TRBD1. The CDR3 totals 14 residues. V lost 5 bases and J lost 1; bases outside the gene matches: 2. Germline V CDR1 and CDR2: MNHNS, SASEGT. CDR3 bases: TGTGCCAGCAGTTGGGGACAGGGGAACACTGAAGCTTTCTTT. As protein: CASSWGQGNTEAFF.

Only a few counts were recorded for this clone. The chain couples TRBV28 to TRBJ2-7; tentative D call: TRBD1 (5 bases). The V and J ends lost 1 base and 3 bases respectively, with 10 bases between them. The CDR3 consists of 14 residues. Per germline, CDR1 MDHEN and CDR2 SYDVKM. CDR3 in amino acids: CASSLLSGIYEQYF. The CDR3, as DNA: TGTGCCAGCAGTTTATTATCAGGGATCTACGAGCAGTACTTC.

The rearrangement joins TRBV2 to TRBJ1-2, with D unclear. The germline CDR1 and CDR2 sequences are SNHLY and FYNNEI. The length of the CDR3 is 13 residues. Trimming shortened V by 2 bases and J by 4 bases, and 8 bases separated the two germline ends. CDR3 coding DNA: TGTGCCAGCAGTGAAAGAGCTACCTATGGCTACACCTTC. Translated: CASSERATYGYTF. Drawing the rest from reference TRBV2 and TRBJ1-2, the complete variable domain is EPEVTQTPSHQVTQMGQEVILRCVPISNHLYFYWYRQILGQKVEFLVSFYNNEISEKSEIFDDQFSVERPDGSNFTLKIRSTKLEDSAMYFCASSERATYGYTFGSGTRLTVV.